The rows below give T cell receptor beta chains drawn from one sample of a study of shared clonotypes between healthy human individuals. This table comes from immunoSEQ multiplex PCR, and its TCRdb copy is limited to in-frame clones, with some not included. The data show 2,500,000 or so clones, more than 80% seen once. The sample taken for sequencing was naive CD4+ T cells sorted from blood. The receptors come from a man aged 18-30 years in good health. Each CDR3 is given with its conserved first and last residue. A D gene is named only where the DNA matches it firmly. Size values are once, few and many counts, or a class for expanded clones, and some rows have none.

once . 14 TRBJ1-4 TRBV6-1 CASSVVNEREKLFF TGTGCCAGCAGTGTCGTAAATGAAAGAGAAAAACTGTTTTTT
. . 16 TRBJ1-2 TRBV5-1 CASSLAATGTSYGYTF TGCGCCAGCAGCTTGGCCGCGACTGGAACTTCCTATGGCTACACCTTC
few . 13 TRBJ1-1 TRBV7-9 CASLGQGNTEAFF TGTGCCAGCCTGGGGCAGGGGAACACTGAAGCTTTCTTT
once . 13 TRBJ1-2 TRBV19 CASSIDPSYGYTF TGTGCCAGTAGTATAGATCCCAGCTATGGCTACACCTTC
. . 15 TRBJ1-1 TRBV6-5 CASSRGGGAITEAFF TGTGCCAGCAGCCGTGGAGGGGGTGCCATCACTGAAGCTTTCTTT
. TRBD2 13 TRBJ2-5 TRBV2 CASMAGGLGTQYF TGTGCCAGCATGGCGGGGGGGCTCGGGACCCAGTACTTC
. TRBD1 16 TRBJ1-3 TRBV7-9 CASSLQGANSGNTIYF TGTGCCAGCAGTCTTCAGGGGGCCAACTCTGGAAACACCATATATTTT
. . 12 TRBJ2-5 TRBV5-4 CASSLDQETQYF TGTGCCAGCAGCTTGGACCAAGAGACCCAGTACTTC
. TRBD1 15 TRBJ1-3 TRBV5-1 CASSWGQASGNTIYF TGCGCCAGCAGCTGGGGACAGGCCTCTGGAAACACCATATATTTT
. . 15 TRBJ2-7 TRBV7-7 CASSPGTSNSYEQYF TGTGCTAGCAGCCCAGGAACTAGTAACTCCTACGAGCAGTACTTC
. . 12 TRBJ1-6 TRBV5-4 CASSLGRSPLHF TGTGCCAGCAGTCTCGGTCGTTCACCCCTCCACTTT
. . 12 TRBJ2-7 TRBV29-1 CSVKEGAYEQYF TGCAGCGTTAAGGAGGGGGCCTACGAGCAGTACTTC
. TRBD2 15 TRBJ2-1 TRBV11-3 CASSPSGGAGNEQFF TGTGCCAGCAGCCCTAGCGGGGGGGCGGGCAATGAGCAGTTCTTC
. . 14 TRBJ2-5 TRBV5-1 CASSFPYRQETQYF TGCGCCAGCAGCTTTCCTTACCGGCAAGAGACCCAGTACTTC
. . 16 TRBJ1-4 TRBV18 CASSGGQLATNEKLFF TGTGCCAGCTCGGGCGGACAGCTTGCAACTAATGAAAAACTGTTTTTT
. . 15 TRBJ2-3 TRBV7-2 CASSPGTLSTDTQYF TGTGCCAGCAGTCCCGGGACTCTTAGCACAGATACGCAGTATTTT
. TRBD2 14 TRBJ2-5 TRBV7-2 CASSRLAGRSAQYF TGTGCCAGCAGCAGGCTAGCGGGAAGGTCGGCCCAGTACTTC
. . 15 TRBJ2-7 TRBV4-2 CASSQALTGAYEQYF TGTGCCAGCAGCCAGGCTCTGACTGGGGCCTACGAGCAGTACTTC
. TRBD1 16 TRBJ2-2 TRBV6-4 CASSNRGSTNTGELFF TGTGCCAGCAGCAACAGGGGCAGTACAAACACCGGGGAGCTGTTTTTT
few TRBD1 15 TRBJ1-1 TRBV5-6 CASSPRAGGNTEAFF TGTGCCAGCAGCCCCAGGGCAGGGGGGAACACTGAAGCTTTCTTT
. . 14 TRBJ2-7 TRBV6-1 CASSEVGNSYEQYF TGTGCCAGCAGTGAAGTAGGCAACTCCTACGAGCAGTACTTC
. TRBD1 15 TRBJ2-2 TRBV9 CASSLGQGDTGELFF TGTGCCAGCAGCCTGGGACAGGGGGACACCGGGGAGCTGTTTTTT
. TRBD2 15 TRBJ2-3 TRBV5-4 CASSTQRGGTDTQYF TGTGCCAGCAGCACCCAGCGGGGGGGCACAGATACGCAGTATTTT
. . 13 TRBJ2-7 TRBV5-6 CASSLRREREQYF TGTGCCAGCAGCTTACGCAGGGAGAGAGAGCAGTACTTC
. . 16 TRBJ1-5 TRBV5-6 CASSFAGALSNQPQHF TGTGCCAGCAGCTTTGCAGGGGCCCTGAGCAATCAGCCCCAGCATTTT
. TRBD1 14 TRBJ2-5 TRBV5-1 CASSIGQGIETQYF TGCGCCAGCAGCATCGGACAGGGGATAGAGACCCAGTACTTC
. TRBD2 15 TRBJ2-5 TRBV6-6 CASRLRELAMETQYF TGTGCCAGCAGATTACGCGAACTAGCGATGGAGACCCAGTACTTC
. . 15 TRBJ1-1 TRBV6-4 CASSESARGDTEAFF TGTGCCAGCAGTGAATCCGCTAGGGGTGACACTGAAGCTTTCTTT
. TRBD1 16 TRBJ2-7 TRBV30 CAWSVVGTQGSGEQYF TGTGCCTGGAGTGTAGTGGGAACACAGGGGTCTGGCGAGCAGTACTTC
. TRBD1 14 TRBJ2-5 TRBV14 CASSLDRVQETQYF TGTGCCAGCAGCTTGGACAGGGTACAAGAGACCCAGTACTTC
. . 13 TRBJ2-3 TRBV19 CASSNRVADTQYF TGTGCCAGTAGTAATAGGGTAGCAGATACGCAGTATTTT
. TRBD2 14 TRBJ2-5 TRBV6-4 CASTQREGQETQYF TGTGCCAGCACCCAGCGGGAGGGCCAAGAGACCCAGTACTTC
. TRBD1 14 TRBJ1-2 TRBV29-1 CSAGRQGAAYGYTF TGCAGCGCCGGTCGACAGGGGGCGGCTTATGGCTACACCTTC
. . 15 TRBJ2-1 TRBV27 CASSLPGASYNEQFF TGTGCCAGCAGTTTGCCGGGGGCCTCCTACAATGAGCAGTTCTTC
few . 13 TRBJ1-2 TRBV2 CASSGTTLYGYTF TGTGCCAGCAGCGGAACTACACTCTATGGCTACACCTTC
once . 15 TRBJ2-7 TRBV6-1 CASSERRLGSYEQYF TGTGCCAGCAGTGAAAGGAGACTTGGCAGCTACGAGCAGTACTTC
. . 11 TRBJ1-2 TRBV30 CARITGYGYTF TGTGCCAGGATCACGGGCTATGGCTACACCTTC
. TRBD2 13 TRBJ2-3 TRBV29-1 CSVEGGNTDTQYF TGCAGCGTTGAGGGGGGGAACACAGATACGCAGTATTTT
. TRBD1 13 TRBJ1-2 TRBV6-5 CASRGQDRHGYTF TGTGCCAGCAGGGGGCAGGACAGGCATGGCTACACCTTC
. TRBD1 15 TRBJ1-2 TRBV7-9 CASSSQTGSIYGYTF TGTGCCAGCAGCTCCCAGACAGGGTCGATCTATGGCTACACCTTC
once . 15 TRBJ2-6 TRBV7-9 CASSGRRAGANVLTF TGTGCCAGCAGCGGCAGAAGGGCCGGGGCCAACGTCCTGACTTTC
. TRBD2 14 TRBJ2-5 TRBV10-2 CASRGQREQETQYF TGCGCCAGCAGGGGGCAGCGGGAGCAAGAGACCCAGTACTTC
. . 15 TRBJ1-5 TRBV6-1 CASSEALLGFQPQHF TGTGCCAGCAGTGAAGCGCTTCTAGGATTTCAGCCCCAGCATTTT
once TRBD1 17 TRBJ2-2 TRBV10-1 CASSPLDRDPNTGELFF TGCGCCAGCAGTCCTCTTGACAGGGACCCTAACACCGGGGAGCTGTTTTTT
once TRBD1 15 TRBJ1-2 TRBV7-2 CASSRPDRLSYGYTF TGTGCCAGCAGCCGACCGGACAGGCTCTCCTATGGCTACACCTTC
few TRBD1 14 TRBJ1-5 TRBV5-1 CASSPGQGDTPQHF TGCGCCAGCAGCCCTGGACAGGGTGATACGCCCCAGCATTTT
few TRBD1 15 TRBJ1-1 TRBV4-1 CASSHIGTGNTEAFF TGCGCCAGCAGCCATATTGGGACAGGGAACACTGAAGCTTTCTTT
. TRBD1 18 TRBJ2-5 TRBV2 CASSPLIGLRDREETQYF TGTGCCAGCAGTCCCCTAATAGGCCTCCGGGACAGGGAAGAGACCCAGTACTTC
. TRBD1 16 TRBJ2-6 TRBV10-3 CAISPPDRAGANVLTF TGTGCCATCAGCCCTCCGGACAGGGCTGGGGCCAACGTCCTGACTTTC
. . 14 TRBJ1-5 TRBV6-5 CASSVDSANQPQHF TGTGCCAGCAGCGTCGACTCAGCGAATCAGCCCCAGCATTTT
. . 12 TRBJ2-7 TRBV5-4 CASSLDWVEQYF TGTGCCAGCAGCTTGGATTGGGTCGAGCAGTACTTC
. . 13 TRBJ1-4 TRBV30 CAWRPRTNEKLFF TGTGCCTGGAGACCGAGGACTAATGAAAAACTGTTTTTT
once . 14 TRBJ2-7 TRBV11-1 CASSSGTGAYEQYF TGTGCCAGCAGCTCCGGGACGGGCGCCTACGAGCAGTACTTC
once . 16 TRBJ1-3 TRBV9 CASSSESTYSGNTIYF TGTGCCAGCAGCTCCGAGTCTACCTACTCTGGAAACACCATATATTTT
once . 12 TRBJ1-1 TRBV19 CACSQAHTEAFF TGTGCCTGCTCACAGGCTCACACTGAAGCTTTCTTT